This is a list of T cell receptor beta chains from one sample in a study of long-term antiretroviral therapy in people with HIV. The protocol was immunoSEQ multiplex PCR, while the TCRdb copy is restricted to in-frame clones and leaves out a portion. The sample shows tens of thousands of clones, about 95% of them seen only once. The sample in question was unsorted PBMCs, obtained 5.3 years after starting antiretroviral therapy. The receptors were sampled from a man aged 30 to 39 with HIV. Both conserved end residues are part of each CDR3. A D gene is named only where the DNA matches it firmly. Expanded clones get a size class; other rows say once, few or many, or leave the size out.

NA	TRBV4-3	TRBJ2-7	once	CASSQEIGAIDNYEQYF	TGCGCCAGCAGCCAAGAAATCGGAGCGATTGACAACTACGAGCAGTACTTC
TRBD1	TRBV11-1	TRBJ2-7	NA	CASSLAGTGGKYEQYF	TGTGCCAGCAGCTTAGCCGGGACAGGGGGCAAGTACGAGCAGTACTTC
NA	TRBV7-9	TRBJ2-7	NA	CASSLAMGDRVYEQYF	TGTGCCAGCAGCTTAGCGATGGGGGATAGAGTCTACGAGCAGTACTTC
NA	TRBV7-8	TRBJ2-3	NA	CASSLGVLPPTDTQYF	TGTGCCAGCAGCTTAGGGGTTCTGCCGCCCACAGATACGCAGTATTTT
NA	TRBV6-5	TRBJ1-2	NA	CAISEASELDGYTF	TGTGCCATCAGTGAGGCCAGTGAACTGGATGGCTACACCTTC
NA	TRBV5-1	TRBJ1-1	NA	CASSIGQNEAFF	TGCGCCAGCAGCATTGGACAGAATGAAGCTTTCTTT
TRBD1	TRBV7-2	TRBJ2-7	NA	CASSPQGAREQYF	TGTGCCAGCAGCCCGCAGGGGGCGCGGGAGCAGTACTTC
NA	TRBV5-6	TRBJ1-1	NA	CASSLGGNTEAFF	TGTGCCAGCAGCTTGGGCGGGAACACTGAAGCTTTCTTT
NA	TRBV4-3	TRBJ2-7	NA	CASSRLRGYEQYF	TGCGCCAGCAGCCGCCTGAGGGGATACGAGCAGTACTTC
TRBD1	TRBV5-4	TRBJ1-2	NA	CASRGPGQGQMRAWGYTF	TGTGCCAGCAGGGGGCCGGGACAGGGGCAGATGCGGGCGTGGGGCTACACCTTC
NA	TRBV20-1	TRBJ1-1	NA	CSAPENTEAFF	TGCAGTGCTCCTGAGAACACTGAAGCTTTCTTT
NA	TRBV10-1	TRBJ2-1	NA	CASSADILREQFF	TGCGCCAGCAGTGCTGACATTCTCCGTGAGCAGTTCTTC
NA	TRBV21-1	TRBJ2-1	NA	CASSKWGPTGREGYNEQFF	TGTGCCAGCAGCAAATGGGGCCCGACAGGCCGCGAAGGGTACAATGAGCAGTTCTTC
TRBD2	TRBV5-1	TRBJ2-3	NA	CASSGTSGRAFGADTQYF	TGCGCCAGCAGCGGGACTAGCGGGAGGGCCTTCGGTGCAGATACGCAGTATTTT
TRBD1	TRBV6-5	TRBJ2-7	NA	CASTRDRTYEQYF	TGTGCCAGTACCCGGGACAGGACCTACGAGCAGTACTTC
NA	TRBV6-6	TRBJ2-3	once	CASIGGEPEDTQYF	TGTGCCAGCATCGGAGGGGAACCTGAGGATACGCAGTATTTT
NA	TRBV7-9	TRBJ1-3	NA	CASSLPSSGNTIYF	TGTGCCAGCAGCCTTCCAAGCTCTGGAAACACCATATATTTT
NA	TRBV5-1	TRBJ2-2	NA	CASSPGYYGGELFF	TGCGCCAGCAGCCCAGGGTATTATGGCGGGGAGCTGTTTTTT
TRBD2	TRBV2	TRBJ2-7	NA	CASSKRLAGGDYEQYF	TGTGCCAGCAGTAAGAGACTAGCGGGGGGCGACTACGAGCAGTACTTC
NA	TRBV5-1	TRBJ1-1	NA	CASRWTLNTEAFF	TGCGCCAGCAGATGGACGTTGAACACTGAAGCTTTCTTT
NA	TRBV5-4	TRBJ2-5	NA	CASSPKGGAGQETQYF	TGTGCCAGCAGCCCGAAAGGGGGGGCGGGCCAAGAGACCCAGTACTTC
NA	TRBV5-4	TRBJ2-4	NA	CASSSDGIQYF	TGTGCCAGCAGCTCGGACGGCATTCAGTACTTC